What follows is one TCR beta chain and its context. Antigen: not known. The record originates from a study of vaccination effects on CD4 cells after COVID-19. Overall study context: PBMC were cultured at about 1.9 million per well with about 10 IU/ml IL-2 and roughly 10 ug/ml peptides.

Notes on the study in general: Substantial clonal contraction characterized both infection- and vaccine-induced clones late after vaccination.

Upon completion of about ten days in culture, CD4+ T cells were isolated. Every participant took two doses of the BNT162b2 or mRNA-1273 vaccine. Cultures got half-medium changes with IL-2 on days 3 and 7. Some clones are missing from TCRdb's copy, which holds only in-frame ones; the method was immunoSEQ multiplex PCR. The table includes approximately 31,000 clones, around 69% detected once. The CDR3 is made up of 13 amino acids. The germline V gene encodes CDR1 SQVTM and CDR2 ANQGSEA. V trimming: 7 bases; J trimming: 5 bases; junction bases outside the gene matches: 7. V gene TRBV29-1 combines with J gene TRBJ2-2; 7 bases agree with TRBD2. The input for sequencing was CD4+ T cells from PBMCs cultured without peptide, taken after COVID-19 vaccination. This receptor was obtained from a human donor who received a COVID-19 vaccine. The CDR3 nucleotides read TGCAGCGCCGAAGGGGAGGGGACCGGGGAGCTGTTTTTT. It translates to CSAEGEGTGELFF.